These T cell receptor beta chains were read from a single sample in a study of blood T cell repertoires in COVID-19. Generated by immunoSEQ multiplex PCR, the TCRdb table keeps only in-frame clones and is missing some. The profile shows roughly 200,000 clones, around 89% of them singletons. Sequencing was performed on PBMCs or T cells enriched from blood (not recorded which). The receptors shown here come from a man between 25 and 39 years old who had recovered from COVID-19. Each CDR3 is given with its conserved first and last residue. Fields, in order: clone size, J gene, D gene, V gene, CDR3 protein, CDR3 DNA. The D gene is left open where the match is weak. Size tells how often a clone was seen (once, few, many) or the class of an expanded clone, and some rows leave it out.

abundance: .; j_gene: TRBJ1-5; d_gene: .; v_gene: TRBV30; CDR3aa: CAWSGTGNQPQHF; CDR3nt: TGTGCCTGGAGCGGGACTGGGAATCAGCCCCAGCATTTT
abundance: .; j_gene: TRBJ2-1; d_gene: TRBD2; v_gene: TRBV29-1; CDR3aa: CSVTSGSSYNEQFF; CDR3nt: TGCAGCGTTACCAGCGGGAGCTCCTACAATGAGCAGTTCTTC
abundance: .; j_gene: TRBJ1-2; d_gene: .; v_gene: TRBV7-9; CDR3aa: CASSNQGHYGYTF; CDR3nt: TGTGCCAGCAGCAACCAGGGGCACTATGGCTACACCTTC
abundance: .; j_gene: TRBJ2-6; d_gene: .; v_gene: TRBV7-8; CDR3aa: CASSSAGASGANVLTF; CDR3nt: TGTGCCAGCAGTTCGGCGGGGGCCTCTGGGGCCAACGTCCTGACTTTC
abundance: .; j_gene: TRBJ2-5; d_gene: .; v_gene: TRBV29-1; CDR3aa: CSVARQETQYF; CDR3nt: TGCAGCGTTGCCCGTCAGGAGACCCAGTACTTC
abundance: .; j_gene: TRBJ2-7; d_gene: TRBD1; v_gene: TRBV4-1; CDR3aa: CASSQTGTVYEQYF; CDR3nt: TGCGCCAGCAGCCAAACCGGGACAGTTTACGAGCAGTACTTC
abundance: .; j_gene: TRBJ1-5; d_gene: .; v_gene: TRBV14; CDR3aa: CASSPAVNQPQHF; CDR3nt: TGTGCCAGCAGCCCGGCGGTCAATCAGCCCCAGCATTTT
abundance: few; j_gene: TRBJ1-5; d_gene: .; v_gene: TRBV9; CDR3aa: CASSVAGVNQPQHF; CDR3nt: TGTGCCAGCAGCGTAGCAGGGGTCAATCAGCCCCAGCATTTT
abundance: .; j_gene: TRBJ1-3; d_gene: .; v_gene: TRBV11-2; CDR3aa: CASSSVVLGGVGNTIYF; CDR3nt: TGTGCCAGCAGCTCAGTGGTTCTGGGCGGGGTTGGAAACACCATATATTTT
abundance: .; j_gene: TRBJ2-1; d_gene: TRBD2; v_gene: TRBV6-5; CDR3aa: CATRGTSGAYNEQFF; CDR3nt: TGTGCCACCCGGGGGACTAGCGGGGCCTACAATGAGCAGTTCTTC
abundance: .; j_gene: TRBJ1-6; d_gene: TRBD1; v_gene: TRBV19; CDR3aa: CASSIPGQESSPLHF; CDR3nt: TGTGCCAGTAGTATCCCGGGACAGGAGAGCTCACCCCTCCACTTT
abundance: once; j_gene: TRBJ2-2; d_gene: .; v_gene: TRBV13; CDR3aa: CASSLGSYTGELFF; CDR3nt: TGTGCCAGCAGCTTAGGGTCATACACCGGGGAGCTGTTTTTT
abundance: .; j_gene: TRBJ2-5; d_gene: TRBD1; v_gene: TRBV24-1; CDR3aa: CATSDLPGTGLETQYF; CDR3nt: TGTGCCACCAGTGATTTGCCGGGGACAGGGCTGGAGACCCAGTACTTC
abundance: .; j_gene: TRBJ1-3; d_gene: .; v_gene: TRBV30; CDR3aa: CALDRVSGNTIYF; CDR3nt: TGTGCCCTAGACAGAGTCTCTGGAAACACCATATATTTT
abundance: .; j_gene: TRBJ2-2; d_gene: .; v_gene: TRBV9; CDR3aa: CASSVYGNTGELFF; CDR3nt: TGTGCCAGCAGCGTCTACGGGAACACCGGGGAGCTGTTTTTT